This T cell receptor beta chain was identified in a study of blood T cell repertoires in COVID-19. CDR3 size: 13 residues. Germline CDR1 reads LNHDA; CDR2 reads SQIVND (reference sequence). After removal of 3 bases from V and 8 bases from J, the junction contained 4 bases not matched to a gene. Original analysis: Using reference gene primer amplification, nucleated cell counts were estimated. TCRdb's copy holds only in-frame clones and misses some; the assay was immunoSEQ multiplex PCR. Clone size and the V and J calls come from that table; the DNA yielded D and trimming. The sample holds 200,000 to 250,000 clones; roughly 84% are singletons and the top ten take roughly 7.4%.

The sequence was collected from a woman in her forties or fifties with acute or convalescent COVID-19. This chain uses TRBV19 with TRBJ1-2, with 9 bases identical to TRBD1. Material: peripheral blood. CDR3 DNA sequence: TGTGCCAGTAGTATGGGACAGGGTTGGGGCTACACCTTC. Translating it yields CASSMGQGWGYTF.